Each of the 31 T cell receptor beta chains below was sequenced from the same sample in a study of blood T cell repertoires in COVID-19. Produced via immunoSEQ multiplex PCR; TCRdb's table is partial and in-frame only. Of about 120,000 clones in the sample, about three quarters were seen once. Sequencing input: peripheral blood. Receptor source: a man between 65 and 80 years old with acute or convalescent COVID-19.

This clone occurred once. V gene TRBV9 combines with J gene TRBJ1-5; 9 nucleotides line up with TRBD1. The CDR3 is 18 amino acids. The ends lost 2 bases at V and 6 bases at J; junction bases unmatched: 15. Germline V gene data show CDR1 as SGDLS and CDR2 as YYNGEE. Here the CDR3 reads CASSVGTGLDWDVQPQHF. The CDR3 coding sequence is TGTGCCAGCAGCGTTGGGACAGGGTTGGACTGGGACGTTCAGCCCCAGCATTTT.

V and J are TRBV13 and TRBJ2-7, with TRBD1 identical over 8 bases. The CDR3 totals 18 residues. V shed 1 base and J 1 base; nucleotides not matched to a gene: 12. Germline CDR1 PRHDT, CDR2 FYEKMQ (reference sequence). The DNA of the CDR3 is TGTGCCAGCAGCTTAGACCCCAGGCAGACAGGGGATTCCTACGAGCAGTACTTC. Translation: CASSLDPRQTGDSYEQYF.

The V and J genes are TRBV28 and TRBJ1-5, with no clear D. The germline V gene has CDR1 MDHEN and CDR2 SYDVKM. This CDR3 spans 12 amino acids. The V end lost 3 bases, the J end lost 3 bases, and 3 bases lay between the germline ends. CDR3 protein: CASSFVNQPQHF. CDR3 nucleotides: TGTGCCAGCAGTTTCGTCAATCAGCCCCAGCATTTT.

This clone was picked up one time. CDR3 amino acids: CASSDRLNTEAFF. CDR3 coding DNA: TGTGCCAGCAGCGACAGGTTGAACACTGAAGCTTTCTTT. The chain has TRBV25-1 and TRBJ1-1; D is possibly TRBD1 (6 bases). V was pared by 6 bases and J by 0 bases, with 8 bases between. The CDR3 sequence is 13 residues long. Per germline, CDR1 MGHDK and CDR2 SYGVNS.

The chain combines TRBV20-1 with TRBJ1-5; D is undetermined. Germline CDR1 DFQATT, CDR2 SNEGSKA (reference sequence). V lost 6 bases and J 7 bases, leaving 7 bases between the germline ends. The CDR3 has 10 amino acids. The CDR3 sequence is CSAQVQPQHF. In DNA form, the CDR3 reads TGCAGTGCCCAGGTCCAGCCCCAGCATTTT.

This chain joins TRBV2 and TRBJ1-4; D gene unclear. Per germline, CDR1 SNHLY and CDR2 FYNNEI. The V end was cut by 7 bases, the J end by 14 bases, with 23 bases between. The CDR3 is 14 residues long. The CDR3 is CASKHSESQIRLFF. The CDR3 coding sequence is TGTGCCAGCAAACATTCGGAGTCTCAAATTCGGCTGTTTTTT.

The chain is built from TRBV3-1 (or the pseudogene TRBV3-2) and TRBJ2-2, with D possibly matching TRBD2 (5 bases). The V gene's germline CDR1 is LGHDT and CDR2 YNNKEL (reference sequence). V was shortened by 4 bases and J by 5 bases, with 8 bases between the two germline ends. This CDR3 comprises 13 residues. CDR3 protein: CASSPLATGELFF. The CDR3, as DNA: TGTGCCAGCAGCCCCCTAGCAACCGGGGAGCTGTTTTTT.

With regard to this clone: An end of the junction differs from the germline gene, which may be a read error. The CDR3 sequence: CASSRGTGITEELFF. As DNA, the CDR3 is TGTGCCAGCAGCCGTGGGACAGGAATCACCGAGGAGCTGTTTTTT. V gene TRBV3-1 (or the pseudogene TRBV3-2) combines with J gene TRBJ2-2; 8 bases are a match to TRBD1. From germline, CDR1 is LGHDT and CDR2 YNNKEL (reference sequence). The CDR3 spans 15 residues.

This clone was found once. The junction does not match germline at one end; this may be a read error. The chain employs TRBV2 and TRBJ1-6; 8 bases agree with TRBD1. Germline V gene lookup returns CDR1 SNHLY and CDR2 FYNNEI. CDR3 length: 15 amino acids. The CDR3, as DNA: TGTGCCAGCAGCGAAGCGGGACAGGAATATTCACCCCTCCACTTT. Residues: CASSEAGQEYSPLHF. The full variable domain, in which reference TRBV2 and TRBJ1-6 provide the parts outside the CDR3, is EPEVTQTPSHQVTQMGQEVILRCVPISNHLYFYWYRQILGQKVEFLVSFYNNEISEKSEIFDDQFSVERPDGSNFTLKIRSTKLEDSAMYFCASSEAGQEYSPLHFGNGTRLTVT.

The chain has TRBV9 and TRBJ1-2; possibly TRBD1 for D (6 bases). Germline V gene sequence: CDR1 SGDLS, CDR2 YYNGEE. V was shortened by 0 bases and J by 7 bases, with 19 bases between the two germline ends. The CDR3 covers 16 residues. In DNA, the CDR3 is TGTGCCAGCAGCGTAGGAAATGTGGGGGCGCAGGGTGGCTACACCTTC. It specifies CASSVGNVGAQGGYTF. Supplemented by reference TRBV9 and TRBJ1-2, the full variable domain reads DSGVTQTPKHLITATGQRVTLRCSPRSGDLSVYWYQQSLDQGLQFLIQYYNGEERAKGNILERFSAQQFPDLHSELNLSSLELGDSALYFCASSVGNVGAQGGYTFGSGTRLTVV.

V and J are TRBV5-1 and TRBJ1-6, with D uncertain. Germline CDR1 and CDR2: SGHRS and YFSETQ. The V end was cut by 2 bases, the J end by 7 bases, with 7 bases between. The CDR3 extends over 13 amino acids. CDR3 amino acids: CASSFMRNSPLHF. CDR3 DNA: TGCGCCAGCAGCTTTATGAGGAATTCACCCCTCCACTTT.

The chain links TRBV4-1 to TRBJ1-5, with D hard to call. The germline gives CDR1 MGHRA, CDR2 YSYEKL. The CDR3 is 16 residues long. The germline V and J ends were trimmed by 0 bases and 0 bases, with 9 bases remaining between them. The CDR3 nucleotides read TGCGCCAGCAGCCAAGAGGGCAGTAATAGCAATCAGCCCCAGCATTTT. Its translation: CASSQEGSNSNQPQHF.

The chain recombines TRBV6-2 or TRBV6-3 with TRBJ2-7, with 7 bases that match TRBD1. There are 16 residues in the CDR3. The V gene's germline CDR1 is MNHEY and CDR2 SVGEGT. The J segment lost 1 base and the V segment lost 4 bases, leaving 10 bases of the junction unmatched. CDR3 protein: CASSFPRGKGSYEQYF. CDR3 coding DNA: TGTGCCAGCAGTTTCCCCAGGGGGAAAGGATCCTACGAGCAGTACTTC.

Relative to its sample, this clone is medium-sized. The rearrangement uses TRBV27 and TRBJ2-5, with D hard to call. Germline V CDR1 and CDR2: MNHEY, SMNVEV (reference sequence). Trimming removed 5 bases at V and 1 base at J, with 11 bases between. This CDR3 is 14 amino acids long. CDR3 DNA sequence: TGTGCCAGCAGTCCAGGCAGCCCCCAAGAGACCCAGTACTTC. Residues: CASSPGSPQETQYF.

The chain recombines TRBV2 with TRBJ1-5; possible D gene TRBD1, 5 bases. The CDR3 covers 14 residues. From germline, CDR1 is SNHLY and CDR2 FYNNEI. V was pared by 5 bases and J by 2 bases, with 10 bases between. In nucleotides, the CDR3 is TGTGCCAGCAGTCGCGGCAGGGGCAATCAGCCCCAGCATTTT. Its translation: CASSRGRGNQPQHF.

CDR3: CASSYTGHNSPLHF. The CDR3 region has the DNA TGTGCCAGCAGTTACACAGGGCACAATTCACCCCTCCACTTT. The chain couples TRBV27 to TRBJ1-6; D is perhaps TRBD1 (6 bases). CDR1 is MNHEY, CDR2 SMNVEV, per germline (reference sequence). V was cut by 4 bases and J by 7 bases, with 11 bases left in between. CDR3 length: 14 residues.

The genes are TRBV9 and TRBJ2-1, with D perhaps matching TRBD1 (6 bases). CDR3 length: 15 amino acids. CDR1 is SGDLS and CDR2 is YYNGEE in the germline V gene. Trimming took 3 bases from V and 7 from J, leaving 17 bases between them. The CDR3, as DNA: TGTGCCAGCAGCGAACAGACAGGTATTGGAAATGAGCAGTTCTTC. Amino acid sequence: CASSEQTGIGNEQFF.

The rearrangement links TRBV4-2 to TRBJ1-1; 7 bases match TRBD1. V lost 1 base to trimming and J lost 1 base; unmatched junction nucleotides: 6. The CDR3 has 16 amino acids. The germline V gene encodes CDR1 LGHNA and CDR2 YNFKEQ. The CDR3 loop reads CASSQVEGGGNTEAFF. CDR3 bases: TGTGCCAGCAGCCAAGTGGAAGGGGGCGGGAACACTGAAGCTTTCTTT.

The CDR3: CAISGGGDKNIQYF. In DNA form, the CDR3 reads TGTGCCATCAGCGGAGGTGGGGACAAAAACATTCAGTACTTC. This chain connects TRBV10-3 to TRBJ2-4, with a tentative D call TRBD2 (5 bases). CDR3 length: 14 amino acids. V was clipped by 6 bases and J by 3 bases, with 12 bases between them. Germline-derived CDR1 and CDR2 are ENHRY and SYGVKD.

The chain links TRBV7-2 to TRBJ2-2; D is perhaps TRBD1 (5 bases). Germline V gene lookup returns CDR1 SGHTA and CDR2 FQGNSA. Deletions cut 1 base from V and 15 bases from J, with 18 bases between. This CDR3 is 14 amino acids long. The CDR3 protein is CASSLEPGPGKVFF. DNA for the CDR3: TGTGCCAGCAGCTTAGAGCCAGGGCCCGGCAAAGTGTTTTTT.

This chain connects TRBV19 to TRBJ1-5, with D hard to call. V was clipped by 0 bases and J by 5 bases, with 5 bases between them. This CDR3 is 13 amino acids long. CDR1 and CDR2 (germline): LNHDA, SQIVND (reference sequence). The CDR3 DNA reads TGTGCCAGTAGTATAGATGGAGATCAGCCCCAGCATTTT. It codes for CASSIDGDQPQHF. Full variable domain (outside the CDR3, taken from reference TRBV19 and TRBJ1-5): DGGITQSPKYLFRKEGQNVTLSCEQNLNHDAMYWYRQDPGQGLRLIYYSQIVNDFQKGDIAEGYSVSREKKESFPLTVTSAQKNPTAFYLCASSIDGDQPQHFGDGTRLSIL.

V is TRBV7-2 and J is TRBJ1-2; maybe TRBD1 (6 bases). The V and J ends lost 5 bases and 8 bases respectively, with 27 bases between them. Germline assignment: CDR1 SGHTA and CDR2 FQGNSA. CDR3 length: 17 amino acids. CDR3 in amino acids: CASSPGGAAGDTGGYTF. In nucleotides, the CDR3 is TGTGCCAGCAGCCCCGGGGGGGCAGCAGGCGACACGGGGGGCTACACCTTC.

The J gene is TRBJ2-1, the V gene TRBV7-3, with D possibly being TRBD2 (6 bases). Per germline, CDR1 SGHTA and CDR2 FQGTGA. Trimming left V 5 bases short and J 9 bases short, with 20 bases between. This CDR3 is built from 15 residues. CDR3 protein: CASSPTEVGGREQFF. In DNA, the CDR3 is TGTGCCAGCAGCCCGACGGAGGTCGGGGGACGTGAGCAGTTCTTC.

This rearrangement joins TRBV19 to TRBJ1-1; 8 positions match TRBD1. The length of the CDR3 is 14 residues. The ends lost 2 bases at V and 2 bases at J; junction bases unmatched: 1. Per the germline V gene, CDR1 is LNHDA and CDR2 is SQIVND (reference sequence). The DNA of the CDR3 is TGTGCCAGTAGTATAACAGGGGGTAACACTGAAGCTTTCTTT. This codes for CASSITGGNTEAFF.

This rearrangement joins TRBV9 to TRBJ2-3; 8 nucleotides agree with TRBD1. CDR3 length: 14 residues. CDR1 SGDLS and CDR2 YYNGEE come from the germline V gene. With V trimmed by 3 bases and J by 3 bases, 3 bases remained unmatched. The CDR3 spells CASSARQGTDTQYF. The CDR3, as DNA: TGTGCCAGCAGCGCAAGACAGGGGACAGATACGCAGTATTTT.

This chain links TRBV7-7 with TRBJ2-7; 10 bases fit TRBD1. The CDR3 sequence is 16 residues long. Trimming took 1 base from V and 2 from J; bases not matched to a gene: 5. The germline V gene encodes CDR1 SSHAT and CDR2 FNYEAQ (reference sequence). The CDR3 coding sequence is TGTGCCAGCAGCTTAGAGGACAGGGGGATGACCTACGAGCAGTACTTC. Its translation: CASSLEDRGMTYEQYF.

This clone was observed once. Within the sample, other DNA sequences also encode this same CDR3. The chain is built from TRBV27 and TRBJ1-1; 8 bases map to TRBD1. Looked up from germline, CDR1 is MNHEY and CDR2 is SMNVEV (reference sequence). The CDR3 is made up of 14 amino acids. V gave up 3 bases and J gave up 5 bases; unmatched junction bases: 5. CDR3 coding DNA: TGTGCCAGCAGTTTTAACAGGGGGGGTACTGAAGCTTTCTTT. The encoded protein is CASSFNRGGTEAFF.

The V and J genes are TRBV7-8 and TRBJ2-7, with D possibly being TRBD2 (6 bases). The length of the CDR3 is 15 residues. Per the germline V gene, CDR1 is SGHVS and CDR2 is FQNEAQ. Deletions cut 4 bases from V and 6 bases from J, with 19 bases between. This CDR3 reads CASSYKRVSFGEQYF. For the CDR3, the DNA is TGTGCCAGCAGCTACAAGCGGGTGTCCTTTGGCGAGCAGTACTTC.

The rearrangement links TRBV30 to TRBJ1-3; D gene ambiguous. Germline assignment: CDR1 GTSNPN and CDR2 SVGIG (reference sequence). V gave up 1 base and J gave up 2 bases, with 9 bases separating them. The CDR3 spans 14 residues. The CDR3 protein is CAWSDKRAGNTIYF. The CDR3, as DNA: TGTGCCTGGAGTGATAAGAGGGCTGGAAACACCATATATTTT.

CDR3 region: CSVEAGARPNEQFF. DNA of the CDR3: TGCAGCGTTGAGGCGGGCGCCAGACCGAATGAGCAGTTCTTC. V and J are TRBV29-1 and TRBJ2-1; D is perhaps TRBD2 (5 bases). The CDR3 has 14 amino acids. Germline V CDR1 and CDR2: SQVTM, ANQGSEA. With 3 bases removed from V and 7 bases from J, the gap between germline ends came to 16 bases.

This clone showed up just a few times. This chain links TRBV12-3 or TRBV12-4 with TRBJ2-7, with 9 bases fitting TRBD1. The CDR3 contains 13 residues. V dropped 6 bases and J dropped 3; count of bases not matched to a gene: 3. The CDR3 region is CASSRTGDYEQYF. CDR3 bases: TGTGCCAGCAGCCGGACAGGGGACTACGAGCAGTACTTC.